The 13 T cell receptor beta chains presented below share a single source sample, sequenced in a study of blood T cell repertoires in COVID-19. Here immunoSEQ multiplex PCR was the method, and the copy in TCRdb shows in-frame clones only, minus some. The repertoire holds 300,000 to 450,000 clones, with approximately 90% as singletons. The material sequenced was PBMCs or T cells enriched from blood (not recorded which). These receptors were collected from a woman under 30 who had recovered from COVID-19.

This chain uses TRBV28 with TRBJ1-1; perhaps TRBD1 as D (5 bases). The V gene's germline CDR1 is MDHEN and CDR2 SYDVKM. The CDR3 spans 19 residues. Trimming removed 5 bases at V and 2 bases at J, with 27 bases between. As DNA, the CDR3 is TGTGCCAGCAGTCATTATTTCCTGGATCAAAGGACACCTAACACTGAAGCTTTCTTT. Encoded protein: CASSHYFLDQRTPNTEAFF.

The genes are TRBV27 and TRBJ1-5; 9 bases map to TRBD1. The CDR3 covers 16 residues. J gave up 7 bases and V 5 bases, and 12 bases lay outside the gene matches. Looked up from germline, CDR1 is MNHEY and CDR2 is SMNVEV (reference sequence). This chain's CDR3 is CASSPNAGTGIQPQHF. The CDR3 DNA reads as TGTGCCAGCAGTCCTAACGCCGGGACAGGGATCCAGCCCCAGCATTTT.

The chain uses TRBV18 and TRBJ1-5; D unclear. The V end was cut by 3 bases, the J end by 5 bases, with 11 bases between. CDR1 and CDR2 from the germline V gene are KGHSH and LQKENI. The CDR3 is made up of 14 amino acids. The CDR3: CASSPLSSDQPQHF. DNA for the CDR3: TGTGCCAGCTCACCCCTTTCGTCAGATCAGCCCCAGCATTTT.

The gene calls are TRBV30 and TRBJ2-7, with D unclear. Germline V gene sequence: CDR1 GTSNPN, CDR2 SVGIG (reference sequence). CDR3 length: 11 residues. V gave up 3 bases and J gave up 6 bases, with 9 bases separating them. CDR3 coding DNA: TGTGCCTGGAGATCCCGGGTCGAGCAGTACTTC. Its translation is CAWRSRVEQYF.

In DNA form, the CDR3 reads TGCGCCAGCAGGGACTGGGACAGGGACACTGAAGCTTTCTTT. Amino acids: CASRDWDRDTEAFF. The chain combines TRBV5-1 with TRBJ1-1; 9 positions match TRBD1. Germline CDR1 reads SGHRS; CDR2 reads YFSETQ. This CDR3 has 14 amino acids. V lost 5 bases to trimming and J lost 3 bases; unmatched junction nucleotides: 5.

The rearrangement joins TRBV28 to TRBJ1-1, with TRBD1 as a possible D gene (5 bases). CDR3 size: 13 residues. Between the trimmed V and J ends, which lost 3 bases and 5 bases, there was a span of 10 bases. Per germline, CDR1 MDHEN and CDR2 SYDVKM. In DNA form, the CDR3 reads TGTGCCAGCAGTTTCGGGGGAGGGACTGAAGCTTTCTTT. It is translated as CASSFGGGTEAFF.

CDR3 in DNA: TGTGCCAGCAGTGGCCCGGACACGCAGGCCGGGGAGCTGTTTTTT. It is translated as CASSGPDTQAGELFF. This sequence joins TRBV2 and TRBJ2-2; possibly TRBD1 for D (5 bases). V was clipped by 4 bases and J by 6 bases, with 15 bases between them. The CDR3 loop spans 15 amino acids. Germline V gene lookup returns CDR1 SNHLY and CDR2 FYNNEI.

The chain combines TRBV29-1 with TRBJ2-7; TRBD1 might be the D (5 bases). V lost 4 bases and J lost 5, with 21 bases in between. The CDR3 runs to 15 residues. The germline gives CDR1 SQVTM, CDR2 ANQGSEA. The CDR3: CSVALLGQGSHEQYF. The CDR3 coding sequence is TGCAGCGTTGCACTACTGGGGCAGGGAAGTCACGAGCAGTACTTC.

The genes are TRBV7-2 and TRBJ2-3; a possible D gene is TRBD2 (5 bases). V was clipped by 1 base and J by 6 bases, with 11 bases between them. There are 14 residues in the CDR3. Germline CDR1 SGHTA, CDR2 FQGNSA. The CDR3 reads CASSLVLAADTQYF. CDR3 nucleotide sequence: TGTGCCAGCAGCTTAGTCCTAGCAGCCGATACGCAGTATTTT.

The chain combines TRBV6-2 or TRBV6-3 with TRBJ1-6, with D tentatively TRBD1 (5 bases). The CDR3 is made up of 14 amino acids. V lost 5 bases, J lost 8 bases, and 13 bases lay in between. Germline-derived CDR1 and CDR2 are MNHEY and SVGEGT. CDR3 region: CASSRDSRYSPLHF. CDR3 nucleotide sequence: TGTGCCAGCAGTCGTGACAGCCGATATTCACCCCTCCACTTT.

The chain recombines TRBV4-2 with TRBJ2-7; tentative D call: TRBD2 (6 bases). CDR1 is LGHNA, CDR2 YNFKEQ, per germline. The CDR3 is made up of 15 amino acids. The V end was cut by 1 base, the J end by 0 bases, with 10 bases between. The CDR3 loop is CASSQGAGNSYEQYF. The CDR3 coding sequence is TGTGCCAGCAGCCAAGGGGCGGGGAACTCCTACGAGCAGTACTTC.

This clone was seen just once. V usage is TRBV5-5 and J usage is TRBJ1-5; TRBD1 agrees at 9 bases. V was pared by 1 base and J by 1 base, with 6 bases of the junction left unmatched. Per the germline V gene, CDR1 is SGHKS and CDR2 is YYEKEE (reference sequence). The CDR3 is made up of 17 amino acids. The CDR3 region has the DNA TGTGCCAGCAGCTTGAGGGACAGGGAAGCGAGCAATCAGCCCCAGCATTTT. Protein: CASSLRDREASNQPQHF.

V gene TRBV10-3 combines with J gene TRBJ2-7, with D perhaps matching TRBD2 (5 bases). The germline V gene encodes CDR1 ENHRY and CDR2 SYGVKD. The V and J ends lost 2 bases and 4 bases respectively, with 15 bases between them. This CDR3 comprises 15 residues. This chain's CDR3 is CAISEGSLVQYEQYF. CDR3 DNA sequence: TGTGCCATCAGTGAGGGGAGTTTGGTCCAGTACGAGCAGTACTTC.